The 21 T cell receptor beta chains listed next were all sequenced from one sample in a study of breast tumors, draining lymph nodes, adjacent tissues. TCRdb re-derived calls from the multiplex PCR reads in MiXCR, one entry per CDR3 protein. The sample holds 170,000 or so distinct CDR3 sequences, about 33% seen once. Axillary draining lymph nodes of breast cancer patients supplied the node samples. The material sequenced was axillary lymph node tissue. The source of these receptors is a female donor with breast cancer. Some clones in this sample may be carry-over from other donors' samples.

This clonotype was recorded at least ten times. CDR3 bases: TGCGCCAGCAGGACAGGGACAGGAGAGACCCAGTACTTC. This gives the protein CASRTGTGETQYF. This chain links TRBV10-2 with TRBJ2-5; the match to TRBD1 covers 8 bases. The CDR3 covers 13 residues. V was pared by 6 bases and J by 4 bases, with 4 bases of the junction left unmatched. From germline, CDR1 is WSHSY and CDR2 SAAADI.

There are many counts of this clonotype. The V and J genes are TRBV4-2 and TRBJ2-1; D gene ambiguous. The CDR3 runs 18 residues. Germline V lookup: CDR1 LGHNA, CDR2 YNFKEQ. Trimming took 4 bases from V and 4 from J, leaving 23 bases between them. The CDR3 loop is CASSPPTEWGFPYNEQFF. CDR3 coding DNA: TGTGCCAGCAGCCCCCCAACCGAGTGGGGTTTTCCTTACAATGAGCAGTTCTTC.

The chain has TRBV7-6 and TRBJ2-2, with 7 bases lining up with TRBD1. Germline trimming cut 5 bases from V and 6 bases from J; bases unmatched to any gene: 12. Looked up from germline, CDR1 is SGHVS and CDR2 is FNYEAQ. The CDR3 has 16 amino acids. The CDR3 DNA follows: TGTGCCAGCAGCGTAGGGGGCGGTGCAGGGGCCGGGGAGCTGTTTTTT. Amino acids: CASSVGGGAGAGELFF.

This clonotype was counted at least ten times. The chain combines TRBV5-1 with TRBJ1-3; the match to TRBD1 covers 7 bases. The V gene end was trimmed by 0 bases and the J gene end by 0 bases; junction bases not matched to a gene: 3. Germline CDR1 reads SGHRS; CDR2 reads YFSETQ. This CDR3 comprises 16 residues. The CDR3 reads CASSLEAGGSGNTIYF. The DNA for the CDR3 is TGCGCCAGCAGCTTGGAGGCAGGGGGCTCTGGAAACACCATATATTTT. The full variable domain, in which reference TRBV5-1 and TRBJ1-3 provide the parts outside the CDR3, is KAGVTQTPRYLIKTRGQQVTLSCSPISGHRSVSWYQQTPGQGLQFLFEYFSETQRNKGNFPGRFSGRQFSNSRSEMNVSTLELGDSALYLCASSLEAGGSGNTIYFGEGSWLTVV.

A few counts support this clonotype. This may be a read error, as it is one base from a much larger clone. Here the CDR3 reads CASSFMAMLQETQHF. DNA of the CDR3: TGTGCCAGCAGCTTTATGGCGATGCTCCAGGAGACCCAGCACTTC. This chain joins TRBV7-8 and TRBJ2-5; no clear D gene. CDR3 size: 15 residues. CDR1 is SGHVS, CDR2 FQNEAQ, per germline.

For this clonotype: A much larger clone is a single base away; this may be a read error. J is TRBJ2-1 and V is TRBV11-2, with TRBD2 as a possible D gene (5 bases). V was cut by 0 bases and J by 10 bases, with 13 bases left in between. The CDR3 has 14 amino acids. The germline V gene encodes CDR1 SGHAT and CDR2 FQNNGV. This CDR3 reads CASSLDQAAGEQFF. For the CDR3, the DNA is TGTGCCAGCAGCTTAGATCAAGCGGCAGGAGAGCAGTTCTTC.

The chain couples TRBV19 to TRBJ1-1; 8 nucleotides match TRBD1. The J segment lost 6 bases and the V segment lost 3 bases, leaving 3 bases of the junction unmatched. CDR3 size: 13 residues. CDR1 is LNHDA, CDR2 SQIVND, per germline (reference sequence). The CDR3 DNA sequence: TGTGCCAGTAGTATGTCGGGACAGGCTGAAGCTTTCTTT. Its translation: CASSMSGQAEAFF.

The table lists this clonotype with a count of one. One end of the junction is discordant with germline, which a read error may explain. The chain has TRBV19 and TRBJ2-6; TRBD1 might be the D (5 bases). The CDR3 runs 12 residues. From germline, CDR1 is LNHDA and CDR2 SQIVND (reference sequence). DNA for the CDR3: TGTGCCAGTAGTATCGGCCAGGGCACTGAAGCTTTC. Its protein product is CASSIGQGTEAF. Full variable domain (outside the CDR3, taken from reference TRBV19 and TRBJ2-6): DGGITQSPKYLFRKEGQNVTLSCEQNLNHDAMYWYRQDPGQGLRLIYYSQIVNDFQKGDIAEGYSVSREKKESFPLTVTSAQKNPTAFYLCASSIGQGTEAFGAGSRLTVL.

This clonotype was detected ten times or more. The chain carries TRBV20-1 and TRBJ2-6, with D possibly TRBD1 on 6 matching bases. Germline V lookup: CDR1 DFQATT, CDR2 SNEGSKA (reference sequence). V was pared by 0 bases and J by 4 bases, with 13 bases between. The CDR3 is made up of 16 amino acids. The CDR3 region is CSARENRAKGANVLTF. DNA for the CDR3: TGCAGTGCTAGAGAGAACAGGGCTAAGGGGGCCAACGTCCTGACTTTC.

This clonotype was observed many times. The DNA of the CDR3 is TGTGCCAGCAGCCCCGGACTAGCGGGAGTTGAGCAGTTCTTC. Its protein is CASSPGLAGVEQFF. This sequence joins TRBV5-8 and TRBJ2-1, with 13 bases aligning to TRBD2. The trim removed 4 bases at V and 9 bases at J, leaving 4 bases unmatched. From germline, CDR1 is SGHTS and CDR2 YDEGEE. The CDR3 has 14 residues. The variable domain in full, completed from reference TRBV5-8 and TRBJ2-1, reads EAGVTQSPTHLIKTRGQQATLRCSPISGHTSVYWYQQALGLGLQFLLWYDEGEERNRGNFPPRFSGRQFPNYSSELNVNALELEDSALYLCASSPGLAGVEQFFGPGTRLTVL.

This clonotype was detected only a few times. This may come from a read error, since a much larger clone is one base off. This chain uses TRBV20-1 with TRBJ2-5, with TRBD2 matching 8 bases. Looked up from germline, CDR1 is DFQATT and CDR2 is SNEGSKA (reference sequence). The V gene end was trimmed by 3 bases and the J gene end by 7 bases; junction bases not matched to a gene: 13. The CDR3 spans 15 residues. Here the CDR3 reads CSASPVNSGTGTQYF. In DNA, the CDR3 is TGCAGTGCTAGCCCCGTTAATAGCGGGACGGGGACCCAGTACTTC.

This clonotype came up many times. The CDR3 spells CASSLAAGSHLETQYF. Written as DNA, the CDR3 is TGTGCCAGCAGCTTAGCGGCCGGGAGCCATTTAGAGACCCAGTACTTC. This chain links TRBV7-9 with TRBJ2-5, with D possibly TRBD2 on 6 matching bases. Germline CDR1 reads SEHNR; CDR2 reads FQNEAQ (reference sequence). Trimming took 0 bases from V and 4 from J, leaving 15 bases between them. The CDR3 runs to 16 residues.

Ten or more counts support this clonotype. The chain joins TRBV20-1 to TRBJ2-5, with 7 bases fitting TRBD1. V gave up 1 base and J gave up 4 bases; unmatched junction bases: 3. Germline lookup yields CDR1 DFQATT and CDR2 SNEGSKA (reference sequence). There are 13 residues in the CDR3. The CDR3 is CSARGQGRETQYF. The CDR3 coding sequence is TGCAGTGCTAGAGGACAGGGCAGAGAGACCCAGTACTTC.

This clonotype was found many times. This chain links TRBV10-3 with TRBJ2-5; 11 nucleotides match TRBD2. The CDR3 loop spans 14 amino acids. With 6 bases clipped from V and 10 bases from J, the junction kept 10 bases outside the gene matches. CDR1 ENHRY and CDR2 SYGVKD come from the germline V gene. Written as DNA, the CDR3 is TGTGCCATCAGACCCCCGGGACTAGCGGCCGACCAGTACTTC. This encodes CAIRPPGLAADQYF.

For the CDR3, the DNA is TGTGCCAGCAGGTCCCAGGATTCCTCTGGAAACACCATATATTTT. It specifies CASRSQDSSGNTIYF. The chain combines TRBV28 with TRBJ1-3; unclear D gene. Germline values: CDR1 MDHEN, CDR2 SYDVKM. This CDR3 spans 15 amino acids. Trimming took 6 bases from V and 0 from J, leaving 12 bases between them.

About this clonotype: This CDR3 is missing its conserved last phenylalanine or tryptophan, likely due to a read error. The V call is TRBV20-1, the J call TRBJ2-1; 11 bases agree with TRBD2. The CDR3 has 13 amino acids. With 6 bases clipped from V and 3 bases from J, the junction kept 1 base outside the gene matches. Germline CDR1 is DFQATT and CDR2 is SNEGSKA (reference sequence). The CDR3 coding sequence is TGCAGTGCGACTAGCGGGGTCTACAATGAGCAGTTCCTC. Amino acid sequence: CSATSGVYNEQFL.

The chain links TRBV4-2 to TRBJ2-6; maybe TRBD1 (5 bases). Germline V CDR1 and CDR2: LGHNA, YNFKEQ. The CDR3 contains 18 residues. With 0 bases removed from V and 0 bases from J, the gap between germline ends came to 12 bases. CDR3 protein: CASSQERGSASGANVLTF. CDR3 bases: TGTGCCAGCAGCCAAGAAAGGGGCAGCGCCTCTGGGGCCAACGTCCTGACTTTC.

This rearrangement joins TRBV6-1 to TRBJ1-5, with 9 bases aligning to TRBD1. The CDR3 has 14 amino acids. Trimming took 6 bases from V and 7 from J; bases not matched to a gene: 7. CDR1 MNHNS and CDR2 SASEGT come from the germline V gene. Here the CDR3 reads CASSEPDRGQPQHF. The CDR3, as DNA: TGTGCCAGCAGCGAGCCGGACAGGGGACAGCCCCAGCATTTT.

This clonotype has at least ten counts. The chain is built from TRBV6-5 and TRBJ1-2; 8 bases align to TRBD1. Germline trimming cut 2 bases from V and 4 bases from J; bases unmatched to any gene: 9. This CDR3 has 16 amino acids. Germline CDR1 is MNHEY and CDR2 is SVGAGI. CDR3 loop: CASSYNPPDRVYGYTF. The DNA for the CDR3 is TGTGCCAGCAGTTACAACCCCCCGGACAGGGTCTATGGCTACACCTTC.

This clonotype was counted a few times. The chain recombines TRBV6-2 or TRBV6-3 with TRBJ2-1; 7 nucleotides agree with TRBD1. V lost 4 bases, J lost 5 bases, and 11 bases stayed unmatched. Germline assignment: CDR1 MNHEY and CDR2 SVGEGT. The CDR3 extends over 16 amino acids. DNA of the CDR3: TGTGCCAGCAGTTCTCATCGAAACGACAGGGACAATGAGCAGTTCTTC. This translates into CASSSHRNDRDNEQFF.

This clonotype was seen many times. The CDR3 nucleotides are TGTGCCAGCAGTGCCATCGACAGGGTCGTGGGTGGCTACACCTTC. The encoded protein is CASSAIDRVVGGYTF. This sequence joins TRBV25-1 and TRBJ1-2, with 7 bases matching TRBD1. The CDR3 spans 15 residues. Germline V gene sequence: CDR1 MGHDK, CDR2 SYGVNS. J gave up 7 bases and V 4 bases, and 12 bases lay outside the gene matches.